Listed below are T cell receptor beta chains from one sample, sequenced in a study of beta chain features in type 1 diabetes. Produced via immunoSEQ multiplex PCR; TCRdb's table is partial and in-frame only. The repertoire includes 310,000 or so clones, about a tenth of them detected once, and roughly 1% sits in the top ten. Sequenced: central memory CD4+ T cells from blood. Receptors originate from a man aged 30-40 years with type 1 diabetes. CDR3s include the opening cysteine and the closing phenylalanine or tryptophan. Each record gives: V gene, clone size, D gene, J gene, CDR3 protein, CDR3 DNA. D genes are given only for firm matches. Expanded clones get a size class; other rows say once, few or many, or leave the size out.

v_gene: TRBV6-6; abundance: -; d_gene: -; j_gene: TRBJ1-1; CDR3aa: CASSSVDTEAFF; CDR3nt: TGTGCCAGCAGTTCCGTAGACACTGAAGCTTTCTTT
v_gene: TRBV20-1; abundance: few; d_gene: -; j_gene: TRBJ2-2; CDR3aa: CSAKRAGELFF; CDR3nt: TGCAGTGCTAAGCGCGCCGGGGAGCTGTTTTTT
v_gene: TRBV2; abundance: -; d_gene: -; j_gene: TRBJ1-6; CDR3aa: CASKASPNSPLHF; CDR3nt: TGTGCCAGCAAAGCCTCCCCCAATTCACCCCTCCACTTT
v_gene: TRBV14; abundance: few; d_gene: -; j_gene: TRBJ1-2; CDR3aa: CASSQSLPYGYTF; CDR3nt: TGTGCCAGCAGCCAATCTCTCCCATATGGCTACACCTTC
v_gene: TRBV7-9; abundance: few; d_gene: TRBD1; j_gene: TRBJ1-6; CDR3aa: CASTKPPGTESSYNSPLHF; CDR3nt: TGTGCCAGCACCAAACCCCCGGGGACAGAGAGCTCCTATAATTCACCCCTCCACTTT
v_gene: TRBV29-1; abundance: few; d_gene: TRBD1; j_gene: TRBJ2-2; CDR3aa: CSVSPPTGGTGELFF; CDR3nt: TGCAGCGTTTCACCGCCCACAGGGGGCACCGGGGAGCTGTTTTTT
v_gene: TRBV2; abundance: -; d_gene: -; j_gene: TRBJ2-7; CDR3aa: CASRSTRSDEQYF; CDR3nt: TGTGCCAGCAGGTCCACCAGGTCCGACGAGCAGTACTTC
v_gene: TRBV5-4; abundance: -; d_gene: TRBD1; j_gene: TRBJ2-5; CDR3aa: CASSYTGGGETQYF; CDR3nt: TGTGCCAGCAGCTATACAGGGGGCGGGGAGACCCAGTACTTC
v_gene: TRBV5-1; abundance: -; d_gene: TRBD1; j_gene: TRBJ1-2; CDR3aa: CASSFDRGAGYTF; CDR3nt: TGCGCCAGCAGCTTTGACAGGGGGGCTGGCTACACCTTC
v_gene: TRBV7-8; abundance: -; d_gene: TRBD1; j_gene: TRBJ2-1; CDR3aa: CASSLTLQGGFF; CDR3nt: TGTGCCAGCAGCTTAACGTTACAGGGGGGGTTCTTC